This entry lists 10 T cell receptor beta chains sequenced from one sample in a study of post-analysis software for immune sequencing data (dated by TCRdb to the mid-2010s). Results the study describes overall, beyond this receptor: Patients showed significantly higher frequencies than controls for a handful of TRBV segments, among them TRBV5-6, TRBV5-1 and TRBV20-1.

Their target antigens are unknown. The library was obtained by PCR. Sequencing was carried out with an Illumina HiSeq 2500. Unique molecular identifiers were incorporated into TCR beta cDNA libraries to reduce PCR and sequencing biases. TCRdb passed the public sequencing reads through fastp at Q25 and MiXCR, retaining productive beta sequences. Entries that share a CDR3 protein sequence are merged under the most common genes and DNA. The sample table records fewer than 700,000 distinct CDR3 sequences; 40% to 50% of these occur just once. Jointly, the top ten make up around 1.7% of the sample. The sequenced sample consisted of blood. These receptors all come from a girl aged 10-17 years with multiple sclerosis.

This clonotype showed up just a few times. The J gene is TRBJ2-7, the V gene TRBV6-5; 7 bases are a match to TRBD1. Germline CDR1 MNHEY, CDR2 SVGAGI. The junction had 2 bases not matched to a gene; V was cut back by 0 bases and J by 0 bases. This CDR3 region has 15 residues. This CDR3 reads CASSYSTGTSYEQYF. The CDR3 bases are TGTGCCAGCAGTTACTCGACAGGGACCTCCTACGAGCAGTACTTC.

The chain recombines TRBV5-1 with TRBJ2-3; 7 positions agree with TRBD1. Germline CDR1 reads SGHRS; CDR2 reads YFSETQ. Germline trimming cut 3 bases from V and 0 bases from J; bases unmatched to any gene: 10. The CDR3 runs 17 residues. The CDR3 region is CASSSIDRDTSTDTQYF. CDR3 nucleotide sequence: TGCGCCAGCAGCTCCATCGACAGGGACACCAGCACAGATACGCAGTATTTT.

This chain uses TRBV28 with TRBJ2-5; no firm D call. The J call could be wrong; TRBJ2-7 is a better fit for the DNA end. This CDR3 has 13 amino acids. Per the germline V gene, CDR1 is MDHEN and CDR2 is SYDVKM. This chain's CDR3 is CASSFPGGNEQYF. The CDR3, as DNA: TGTGCCAGCAGTTTCCCTGGCGGTAACGAGCAGTACTTC.

The genes are TRBV6-5 and TRBJ2-1; perhaps TRBD1 as D (5 bases). Trimming removed 8 bases at V and 4 bases at J, with 12 bases between. From germline, CDR1 is MNHEY and CDR2 SVGAGI. The CDR3 has 13 residues. CDR3 protein: CASQEQVYNEQFF. DNA of the CDR3: TGTGCCAGCCAAGAACAGGTTTACAATGAGCAGTTCTTC.

On this clonotype: One end of the junction varies from germline; a read error may be responsible. The genes are TRBV7-9 and TRBJ1-5; D gene ambiguous. The CDR3 is 14 amino acids. Looked up from germline, CDR1 is SEHNR and CDR2 is FQNEAQ (reference sequence). For the CDR3, the DNA is TGTGCCAGCAGCTTAGCAGGGCTGGGTCAGTCCCAGCATTTT. Amino acid sequence: CASSLAGLGQSQHF.

A remark on this clonotype: A read error may produce the germline difference seen at one junction end. The rearrangement joins TRBV7-2 to TRBJ2-4; D might be TRBD2 (5 bases). Germline-derived CDR1 and CDR2 are SGHTA and FQGNSA. The CDR3 sequence is 14 residues long. CDR3 coding DNA: TGTGCCAACAGCTTATATATGGAGGATATCACTCAGTACTTC. As protein: CANSLYMEDITQYF. The variable domain in full, with the rest retrieved from reference TRBV7-2 and TRBJ2-4, is GAGVSQSPSNKVTEKGKDVELRCDPISGHTALYWYRQSLGQGLEFLIYFQGNSAPDKSGLPSDRFSAERTGGSVSTLTIQRTQQEDSAVYLCANSLYMEDITQYFGAGTRLSVL.

In its sample, this clonotype was seen a few times. CDR3: CASRGADRTEQYF. In DNA, the CDR3 is TGTGCCAGCAGGGGGGCGGACAGAACGGAGCAGTACTTC. The chain recombines TRBV12-3 or TRBV12-4 with TRBJ2-7, with D perhaps TRBD1 (6 bases). V was shortened by 6 bases and J by 7 bases, with 16 bases between the two germline ends. The CDR3 length is 13 residues.

This chain connects TRBV20-1 to TRBJ1-2; TRBD1 is a possible D gene (5 bases). This CDR3 is built from 14 residues. V lost 3 bases, J lost 5 bases, and 16 bases lay in between. Germline loops: CDR1 DFQATT, CDR2 SNEGSKA (reference sequence). CDR3 residues: CSASRGAAGYGYTF. CDR3 DNA sequence: TGCAGTGCTAGTAGAGGGGCGGCGGGGTATGGCTACACCTTC.

The rearrangement uses TRBV20-1 and TRBJ1-5, with 7 bases that match TRBD1. V was clipped by 4 bases and J by 2 bases; unmatched bases: 8. CDR1 and CDR2 (germline): DFQATT, SNEGSKA (reference sequence). This CDR3 spans 15 amino acids. Here the CDR3 reads CSANAEGAGNQPQHF. The CDR3 DNA reads as TGCAGTGCTAACGCAGAGGGGGCTGGCAATCAGCCCCAGCATTTT.

The chain employs TRBV4-1 and TRBJ1-2; D call uncertain. The CDR3 is 14 amino acids. Germline V gene lookup returns CDR1 MGHRA and CDR2 YSYEKL. Trimming stripped 0 bases from V and 8 bases from J, with 13 bases between. DNA of the CDR3: TGCGCCAGCAGCCAAGAGTCGGGTTCGGCCGGCTACACCTTC. It is translated as CASSQESGSAGYTF.